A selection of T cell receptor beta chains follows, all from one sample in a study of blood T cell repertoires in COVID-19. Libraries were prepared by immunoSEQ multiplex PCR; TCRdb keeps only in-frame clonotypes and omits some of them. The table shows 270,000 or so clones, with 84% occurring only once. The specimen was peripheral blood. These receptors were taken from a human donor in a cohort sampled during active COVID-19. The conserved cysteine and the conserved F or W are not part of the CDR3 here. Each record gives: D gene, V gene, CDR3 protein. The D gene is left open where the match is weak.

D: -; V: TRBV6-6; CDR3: ASSYGSGVGEKLF
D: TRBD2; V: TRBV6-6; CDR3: ASSPTGGGGRTGELF
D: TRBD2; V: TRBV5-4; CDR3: ASSLPGTSGIYEQF
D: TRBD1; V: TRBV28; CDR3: ASSVNRGGQPQH
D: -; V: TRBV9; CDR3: ASSVSWGERTQY
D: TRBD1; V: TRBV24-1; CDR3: ATSDAGTGTYEQY
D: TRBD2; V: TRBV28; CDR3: ASTKGTSGINEQF
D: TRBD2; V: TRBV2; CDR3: ASSDPGLAGSLYNEQF
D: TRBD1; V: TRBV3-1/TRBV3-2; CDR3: ASSQGRGRTGQPQH
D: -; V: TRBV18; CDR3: ASSRETGHGNQPQH
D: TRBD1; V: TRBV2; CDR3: ANGQGPFYGYT
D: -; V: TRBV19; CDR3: ASSIGGGVNEKLF
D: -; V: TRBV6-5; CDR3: ASGSGSYEQY
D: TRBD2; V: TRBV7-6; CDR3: ASSYRTSGASTDTQY
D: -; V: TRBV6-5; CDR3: ASSLRGAGYT
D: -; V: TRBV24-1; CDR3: ATSDSDRGYT
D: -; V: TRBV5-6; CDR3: ASTYGDGYT
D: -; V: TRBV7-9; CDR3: ASSPGFHEQF
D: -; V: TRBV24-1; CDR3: ATSDSGGLDTQY
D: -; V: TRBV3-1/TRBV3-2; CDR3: ASSPSFGLAISHGRTDTQY
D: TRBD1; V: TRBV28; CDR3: ASSLVDRAYEQY
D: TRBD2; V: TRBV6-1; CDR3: ASSATTTSGSPHTEQF
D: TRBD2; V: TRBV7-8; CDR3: ASSRRTSGGVMDTQY
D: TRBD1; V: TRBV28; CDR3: ASRGQGSQETQY
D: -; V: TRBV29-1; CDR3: SASLRGQGEQY
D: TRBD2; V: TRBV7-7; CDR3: ASSLVGLAGSQETQY
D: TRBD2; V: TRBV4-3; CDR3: ASSQDLRAGLTDTQY
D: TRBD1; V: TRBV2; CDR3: ASSGDSNWANVLT
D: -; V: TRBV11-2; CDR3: ASSPSAGESYNEQF
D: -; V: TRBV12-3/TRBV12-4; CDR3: ASSLAGSQPQH
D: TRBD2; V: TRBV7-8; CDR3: ASSLARGGYEQY